This TCR beta chain appears in the sequencing data of a study of T-cell reconstitution after alpha-beta-depleted transplantation in children. This clonotype has a handful of counts. Library preparation (for TCRbeta) was performed with unique molecular identifiers. TCRdb passed the PCR reads through MiXCR, listing each CDR3 protein once. The table lists some 350,000 distinct CDR3 sequences, approximately 10% of them singletons. V was shortened by 5 bases and J by 12 bases, with 14 bases between the two germline ends. The CDR3 is 12 residues long. Looked up from germline, CDR1 is SGHTA and CDR2 is FQGNSA.

Sample: PBMCs from the stem cell graft donor, taken from the stem cell graft. The chain couples TRBV7-2 to TRBJ2-1; perhaps TRBD1 as D (5 bases). The sequence came from a human donor who donated a stem cell graft to a child with acute lymphoblastic leukemia. The CDR3 nucleotides read TGTGCCAGCAGCCTAGGCGGACACCCGCAGTTCTTC. It specifies CASSLGGHPQFF.